This is a list of T cell receptor beta chains from one sample in a study of vaccination effects on CD4 cells after COVID-19. These receptors' antigens are unknown. Assay used: immunoSEQ multiplex PCR; TCRdb lists only in-frame clones, some missing. Counted here are nearly 25,000 clones, 60% to 80% occurring once; the ten biggest clones make up around 8.5%. The sample consisted of CD4+ T cells from PBMCs cultured with SARS-CoV-2 spike peptides, taken after COVID-19 vaccination. Receptors originate from a human donor who received a COVID-19 vaccine. Each CDR3 is given with its conserved first and last residue. A D gene is named only where the DNA matches it firmly. Some rows have no size entry. The others give once, few or many, or a class for an expanded clone.

len: 15
abundance: -
v_gene: TRBV18
d_gene: TRBD1
j_gene: TRBJ1-1
CDR3nt: TGTGCCAGCTCACCTCGCGACAGGGTTGGCACTGAAGCTTTCTTT
CDR3aa: CASSPRDRVGTEAFF

len: 13
abundance: -
v_gene: TRBV5-1
d_gene: -
j_gene: TRBJ2-5
CDR3nt: TGCGCCAGCAGCTTTGCGGGGCAAGAGACCCAGTACTTC
CDR3aa: CASSFAGQETQYF

len: 14
abundance: -
v_gene: TRBV6-1
d_gene: TRBD1
j_gene: TRBJ1-2
CDR3nt: TGTGCCAGCAGTGAAGCGGGTGGGACAGTTGGCTACACCTTC
CDR3aa: CASSEAGGTVGYTF

len: 16
abundance: -
v_gene: TRBV3-1/TRBV3-2
d_gene: -
j_gene: TRBJ2-4
CDR3nt: TGTGCCAGCAGCCAAGGGTTGGGCGCTAGTGGACACATTCAGTACTTC
CDR3aa: CASSQGLGASGHIQYF

len: 13
abundance: -
v_gene: TRBV3-1/TRBV3-2
d_gene: -
j_gene: TRBJ1-5
CDR3nt: TGTGCCAGCAGTATAGGTTCTAGGCAGCCCCAGCATTTT
CDR3aa: CASSIGSRQPQHF

len: 14
abundance: -
v_gene: TRBV6-6
d_gene: TRBD1
j_gene: TRBJ2-1
CDR3nt: TGTGCCAGCAGTTACGGGACAGCTAACAATGAGCAGTTCTTC
CDR3aa: CASSYGTANNEQFF

len: 13
abundance: -
v_gene: TRBV24-1
d_gene: -
j_gene: TRBJ1-1
CDR3nt: TGTGCCACCAGTGATACCCAGGAGACTGAAGCTTTCTTT
CDR3aa: CATSDTQETEAFF

len: 18
abundance: -
v_gene: TRBV5-6
d_gene: TRBD2
j_gene: TRBJ2-4
CDR3nt: TGTGCCAGCAGCCGCGGACTAGCGGGGAATCTAGCCAAAAACATTCAGTACTTC
CDR3aa: CASSRGLAGNLAKNIQYF

len: 13
abundance: -
v_gene: TRBV24-1
d_gene: -
j_gene: TRBJ2-3
CDR3nt: TGTGCCACCAGTGAGCCTAGCTGGGGTACGCAGTATTTT
CDR3aa: CATSEPSWGTQYF

len: 17
abundance: -
v_gene: TRBV19
d_gene: -
j_gene: TRBJ1-5
CDR3nt: TGTGCCAGTAGTGACGGGGAGGGCGTCGCGAGCAATCAGCCCCAGCATTTT
CDR3aa: CASSDGEGVASNQPQHF

len: 13
abundance: -
v_gene: TRBV29-1
d_gene: -
j_gene: TRBJ1-3
CDR3nt: TGCAGCGTCAAGGACACGTCGGGAAACACCATATATTTT
CDR3aa: CSVKDTSGNTIYF

len: 15
abundance: -
v_gene: TRBV3-1/TRBV3-2
d_gene: TRBD1
j_gene: TRBJ1-1
CDR3nt: TGTGCCAGCAGCCATTCCGGGACAGGAGCCACTGAAGCTTTCTTT
CDR3aa: CASSHSGTGATEAFF

len: 15
abundance: -
v_gene: TRBV6-4
d_gene: TRBD2
j_gene: TRBJ2-1
CDR3nt: TGTGCCAGCAGTGAGGAGGCTAGCGGGGGCAATGAGCAGTTCTTC
CDR3aa: CASSEEASGGNEQFF

len: 19
abundance: -
v_gene: TRBV11-3
d_gene: -
j_gene: TRBJ2-1
CDR3nt: TGTGCCAGCAGCTTAGATCAGGGCGGGAGTCAAACCCGGACAGCTGAGCAGTTCTTC
CDR3aa: CASSLDQGGSQTRTAEQFF

len: 14
abundance: few
v_gene: TRBV18
d_gene: -
j_gene: TRBJ2-2
CDR3nt: TGTGCCAGCTCACCAGGACTAAACACCGGGGAGCTGTTTTTT
CDR3aa: CASSPGLNTGELFF

len: 14
abundance: few
v_gene: TRBV6-1
d_gene: TRBD1
j_gene: TRBJ1-3
CDR3nt: TGTGCCAGCAGTGATACAGGGGGCGCAAACACCATATATTTT
CDR3aa: CASSDTGGANTIYF

len: 19
abundance: -
v_gene: TRBV6-1
d_gene: TRBD1
j_gene: TRBJ1-5
CDR3nt: TGTGCCAGCAGTGAAGAGGCGGGACAGGGGCGGAGGGGAGATCAGCCCCAGCATTTT
CDR3aa: CASSEEAGQGRRGDQPQHF

len: 15
abundance: -
v_gene: TRBV6-6
d_gene: -
j_gene: TRBJ1-4
CDR3nt: TGTGCCAGCAGTTCCCCCGTCTCGGGGGGTGAAAAACTGTTTTTT
CDR3aa: CASSSPVSGGEKLFF

len: 13
abundance: -
v_gene: TRBV6-5
d_gene: -
j_gene: TRBJ2-7
CDR3nt: TGTGCCAGCAGTTTCGACGGCTTCTACGAGCAGTACTTC
CDR3aa: CASSFDGFYEQYF

len: 17
abundance: -
v_gene: TRBV6-1
d_gene: -
j_gene: TRBJ1-2
CDR3nt: TGTGCCAGCAGTGAACTGGGACAACTCGGGAACAACTATGGCTACACCTTC
CDR3aa: CASSELGQLGNNYGYTF

len: 15
abundance: -
v_gene: TRBV18
d_gene: -
j_gene: TRBJ1-3
CDR3nt: TGTGCCAGCTCACCACCGCACTACTCTGGAAACACCATATATTTT
CDR3aa: CASSPPHYSGNTIYF

len: 18
abundance: few
v_gene: TRBV11-2
d_gene: -
j_gene: TRBJ1-1
CDR3nt: TGTGCCAGCAGCCGGGCAGTGGTCTCGGGGTCGTGGAACACTGAAGCTTTCTTT
CDR3aa: CASSRAVVSGSWNTEAFF

len: 13
abundance: -
v_gene: TRBV19
d_gene: -
j_gene: TRBJ1-2
CDR3nt: TGTGCCAGTAGCCAGTCAGGGACCTATGGCTACACCTTC
CDR3aa: CASSQSGTYGYTF

len: 15
abundance: -
v_gene: TRBV11-2
d_gene: -
j_gene: TRBJ1-1
CDR3nt: TGTGCCAGCAGCTTAGATCTGCTTCCAATTCTCGAAGCTTTCTTT
CDR3aa: CASSLDLLPILEAFF

len: 15
abundance: -
v_gene: TRBV18
d_gene: -
j_gene: TRBJ1-2
CDR3nt: TGTGCCAGCTCACCGACGTGGAACCGCCTAGTTGGCTACACCTTC
CDR3aa: CASSPTWNRLVGYTF

len: 13
abundance: -
v_gene: TRBV6-5
d_gene: TRBD1
j_gene: TRBJ2-5
CDR3nt: TGTGCCAGCAGTCAGGGGGCCTTGGAGACCCAGTACTTC
CDR3aa: CASSQGALETQYF

len: 13
abundance: -
v_gene: TRBV24-1
d_gene: -
j_gene: TRBJ2-3
CDR3nt: TGTGCCACCCGTGGGGACCACACAGATACGCAGTATTTT
CDR3aa: CATRGDHTDTQYF

len: 15
abundance: -
v_gene: TRBV6-5
d_gene: -
j_gene: TRBJ1-3
CDR3nt: TGTGCCAGCAGTTACAGTCCAGGGAGTGGAAACACCATATATTTT
CDR3aa: CASSYSPGSGNTIYF

len: 16
abundance: -
v_gene: TRBV6-2/TRBV6-3
d_gene: -
j_gene: TRBJ1-5
CDR3nt: TGTGCCAGCAGCTCCCTCCGCACGGGAGGAAATCAGCCCCAGCATTTT
CDR3aa: CASSSLRTGGNQPQHF

len: 15
abundance: medium-sized
v_gene: TRBV6-2/TRBV6-3
d_gene: TRBD1
j_gene: TRBJ1-2
CDR3nt: TGTGCCAGCAGTCCCCGACAGGGTACTCTTTATGGCTACACCTTC
CDR3aa: CASSPRQGTLYGYTF

len: 13
abundance: -
v_gene: TRBV5-1
d_gene: TRBD1
j_gene: TRBJ2-3
CDR3nt: TGCGCCAGCAGCTACGGGACAGGAGATACGCAGTATTTT
CDR3aa: CASSYGTGDTQYF

len: 15
abundance: -
v_gene: TRBV7-9
d_gene: TRBD2
j_gene: TRBJ2-1
CDR3nt: TGTGCCAGCAGCTTGTCCGCGGGGGGCCTCGGTGAGCAGTTCTTC
CDR3aa: CASSLSAGGLGEQFF

len: 16
abundance: -
v_gene: TRBV11-3
d_gene: TRBD2
j_gene: TRBJ2-3
CDR3nt: TGTGCCAGCAGCTTAGGGACGACTAGCGGCACAGATACGCAGTATTTT
CDR3aa: CASSLGTTSGTDTQYF

len: 14
abundance: -
v_gene: TRBV4-2
d_gene: -
j_gene: TRBJ2-5
CDR3nt: TGTGCCAGCAGCCAAGGGGCTAGCAGGGAGACCCAGTACTTC
CDR3aa: CASSQGASRETQYF

len: 15
abundance: -
v_gene: TRBV24-1
d_gene: -
j_gene: TRBJ2-1
CDR3nt: TGTGCCACCAGTGATCCGACCAGGGTTTTCAATGAGCAGTTCTTC
CDR3aa: CATSDPTRVFNEQFF

len: 14
abundance: -
v_gene: TRBV7-8
d_gene: -
j_gene: TRBJ1-1
CDR3nt: TGTGCCAGCAGCACCCGGACCGGGCAGCCTGAAGCTTTCTTT
CDR3aa: CASSTRTGQPEAFF

len: 13
abundance: -
v_gene: TRBV10-2
d_gene: -
j_gene: TRBJ2-1
CDR3nt: TGCGCCAGCAGTGAGTCGTTCTACAATGAGCAGTTCTTC
CDR3aa: CASSESFYNEQFF

len: 16
abundance: -
v_gene: TRBV9
d_gene: -
j_gene: TRBJ2-7
CDR3nt: TGTGCCAGCAGCCCCCGGGCTCCCCCTCAATCCTACGAGCAGTACTTC
CDR3aa: CASSPRAPPQSYEQYF

len: 15
abundance: few
v_gene: TRBV3-1/TRBV3-2
d_gene: -
j_gene: TRBJ2-7
CDR3nt: TGTGCCAGCAGCCAAGCCCCGGGGAGCTCCTACGAGCAGTACTTC
CDR3aa: CASSQAPGSSYEQYF

len: 17
abundance: -
v_gene: TRBV7-9
d_gene: -
j_gene: TRBJ2-3
CDR3nt: TGTGCCAGCAGCTCGCCTCCGGGCCGCCTGACCACAGATACGCAGTATTTT
CDR3aa: CASSSPPGRLTTDTQYF

len: 14
abundance: few
v_gene: TRBV27
d_gene: TRBD1
j_gene: TRBJ1-2
CDR3nt: TGTGCCAGCAGAGAGAGGGGACAGCTCTATGGCTACACCTTC
CDR3aa: CASRERGQLYGYTF

len: 16
abundance: -
v_gene: TRBV28
d_gene: TRBD1
j_gene: TRBJ2-7
CDR3nt: TGTGCCAGCAGTGTCCTCGGGACAGGGGCGGCCTACGAGCAGTACTTC
CDR3aa: CASSVLGTGAAYEQYF

len: 13
abundance: -
v_gene: TRBV14
d_gene: -
j_gene: TRBJ1-1
CDR3nt: TGTGCCAGCAGCCAAGACCGCCGGGGTTGGGTTTTCTTT
CDR3aa: CASSQDRRGWVFF

len: 12
abundance: -
v_gene: TRBV5-1
d_gene: -
j_gene: TRBJ2-7
CDR3nt: TGCGCCAGCAGTCAGGGCTTGAGCGAGCAGTACTTC
CDR3aa: CASSQGLSEQYF

len: 16
abundance: few
v_gene: TRBV4-2
d_gene: TRBD2
j_gene: TRBJ2-7
CDR3nt: TGTGCCAGCAGCCAAGATCGGAGCGGGAGAAGCCACGAGCAGTACTTC
CDR3aa: CASSQDRSGRSHEQYF

len: 12
abundance: -
v_gene: TRBV29-1
d_gene: -
j_gene: TRBJ1-2
CDR3nt: TGCAGCGTTGTGGACAGTAACTATGGCTACACCTTC
CDR3aa: CSVVDSNYGYTF

len: 16
abundance: -
v_gene: TRBV7-2
d_gene: -
j_gene: TRBJ1-3
CDR3nt: TGTGCCAGCAGCTGGCAATCCGCTCGCTCTGGAAACACCATATATTTT
CDR3aa: CASSWQSARSGNTIYF

len: 15
abundance: -
v_gene: TRBV7-9
d_gene: TRBD1
j_gene: TRBJ1-3
CDR3nt: TGTGCCAGCAGCTTAGAACAGGGGGCCTTAAACACCATATATTTT
CDR3aa: CASSLEQGALNTIYF

len: 16
abundance: -
v_gene: TRBV10-3
d_gene: -
j_gene: TRBJ1-3
CDR3nt: TGTGCCATCAGTGAGACCTCCGCGGTGTCGGGAAACACCATATATTTT
CDR3aa: CAISETSAVSGNTIYF

len: 13
abundance: -
v_gene: TRBV10-2
d_gene: -
j_gene: TRBJ1-5
CDR3nt: TGCGCCAGTGCAACAATTAGCAATCAGCCCCAGCATTTT
CDR3aa: CASATISNQPQHF

len: 14
abundance: -
v_gene: TRBV6-4
d_gene: -
j_gene: TRBJ2-3
CDR3nt: TGTGCCAGCAGTGAATTATTTGGGCTTAATACGCAGTATTTT
CDR3aa: CASSELFGLNTQYF

len: 14
abundance: -
v_gene: TRBV6-6
d_gene: -
j_gene: TRBJ1-1
CDR3nt: TGTGCCAGCAGTTACCCCCAGAAGAACACTGAAGCTTTCTTT
CDR3aa: CASSYPQKNTEAFF

len: 13
abundance: -
v_gene: TRBV30
d_gene: -
j_gene: TRBJ2-7
CDR3nt: TGTGCCTGGAGCTCTACTTCGACCTACGAGCAGTACTTC
CDR3aa: CAWSSTSTYEQYF

len: 15
abundance: -
v_gene: TRBV30
d_gene: -
j_gene: TRBJ2-3
CDR3nt: TGTGCCTGGATCCCTCTCGGCACGATCACAGATACGCAGTATTTT
CDR3aa: CAWIPLGTITDTQYF

len: 15
abundance: once
v_gene: TRBV9
d_gene: -
j_gene: TRBJ2-3
CDR3nt: TGTGCCAGCAGCGTAGCCGGGGGCAGCACAGATACGCAGTATTTT
CDR3aa: CASSVAGGSTDTQYF

len: 15
abundance: -
v_gene: TRBV7-8
d_gene: -
j_gene: TRBJ2-1
CDR3nt: TGTGCCAGCAGCTTAAGGGCGCGTGCTGACAATGAGCAGTTCTTC
CDR3aa: CASSLRARADNEQFF

len: 14
abundance: -
v_gene: TRBV19
d_gene: -
j_gene: TRBJ2-1
CDR3nt: TGTGCCAGTAGTATGGGGGAACCTTACAATGAGCAGTTCTTC
CDR3aa: CASSMGEPYNEQFF

len: 15
abundance: few
v_gene: TRBV7-8
d_gene: TRBD1
j_gene: TRBJ1-6
CDR3nt: TGTGCCAGCAGCACCAGGACAGGGGCTGGTTCACCCCTCCACTTT
CDR3aa: CASSTRTGAGSPLHF

len: 14
abundance: -
v_gene: TRBV16
d_gene: -
j_gene: TRBJ2-7
CDR3nt: TGTGCCAGCAGTCAACGACATCCTCCTAGGGAGCAGTACTTC
CDR3aa: CASSQRHPPREQYF